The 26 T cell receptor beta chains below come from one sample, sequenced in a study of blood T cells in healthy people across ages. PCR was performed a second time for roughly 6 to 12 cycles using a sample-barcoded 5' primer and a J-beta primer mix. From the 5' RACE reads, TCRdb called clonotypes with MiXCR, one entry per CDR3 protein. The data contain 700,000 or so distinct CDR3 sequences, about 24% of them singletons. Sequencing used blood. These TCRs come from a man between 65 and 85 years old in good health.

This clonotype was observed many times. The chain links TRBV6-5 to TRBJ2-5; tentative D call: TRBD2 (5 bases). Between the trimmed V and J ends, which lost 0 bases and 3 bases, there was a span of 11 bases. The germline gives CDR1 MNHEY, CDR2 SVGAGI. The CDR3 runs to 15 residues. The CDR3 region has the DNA TGTGCCAGCAGTTACTCGAGGCAGACTAAAGAGACCCAGTACTTC. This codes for CASSYSRQTKETQYF.

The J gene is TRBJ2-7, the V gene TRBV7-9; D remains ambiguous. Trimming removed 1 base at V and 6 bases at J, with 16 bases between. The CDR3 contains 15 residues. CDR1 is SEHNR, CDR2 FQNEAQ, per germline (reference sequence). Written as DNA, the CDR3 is TGTGCCAGCAGCTTAGTGTCCGGGTATGTACGCGAGCAGTACGTC. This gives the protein CASSLVSGYVREQYV.

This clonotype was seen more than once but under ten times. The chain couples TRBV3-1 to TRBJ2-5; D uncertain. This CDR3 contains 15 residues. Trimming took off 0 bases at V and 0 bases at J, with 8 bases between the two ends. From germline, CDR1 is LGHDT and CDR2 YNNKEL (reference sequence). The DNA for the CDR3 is TGTGCCAGCAGCCAAGATGGGGTCTACCAAGAGACCCAGTACTTC. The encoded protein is CASSQDGVYQETQYF.

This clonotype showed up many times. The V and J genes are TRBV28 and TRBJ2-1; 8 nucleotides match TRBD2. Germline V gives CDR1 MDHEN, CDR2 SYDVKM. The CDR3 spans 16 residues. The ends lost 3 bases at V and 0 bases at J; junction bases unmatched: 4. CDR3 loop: CASSLVAGHSYNEQFF. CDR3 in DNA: TGTGCCAGCAGTTTGGTAGCGGGGCACTCCTACAATGAGCAGTTCTTC.

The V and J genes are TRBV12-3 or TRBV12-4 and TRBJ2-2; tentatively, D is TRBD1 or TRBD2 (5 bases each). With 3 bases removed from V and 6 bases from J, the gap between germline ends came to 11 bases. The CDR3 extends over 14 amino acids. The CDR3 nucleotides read TGTGCCAGCAGTTTGGGACCGTGGGCCGGGGAGCTGTTTTTT. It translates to CASSLGPWAGELFF.

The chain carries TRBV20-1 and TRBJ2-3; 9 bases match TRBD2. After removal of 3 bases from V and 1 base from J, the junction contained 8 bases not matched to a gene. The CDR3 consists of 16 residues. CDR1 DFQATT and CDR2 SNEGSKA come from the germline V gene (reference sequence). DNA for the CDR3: TGCAGTGCTAGTTTGGCGGGGGGGCCGGGCACAGATACGCAGTATTTT. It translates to CSASLAGGPGTDTQYF.

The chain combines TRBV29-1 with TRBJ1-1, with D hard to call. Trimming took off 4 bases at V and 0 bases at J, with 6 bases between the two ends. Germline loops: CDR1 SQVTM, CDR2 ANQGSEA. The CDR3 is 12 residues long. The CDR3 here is CSVGYVNTEAFF. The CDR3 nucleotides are TGCAGCGTTGGTTACGTGAACACTGAAGCTTTCTTT. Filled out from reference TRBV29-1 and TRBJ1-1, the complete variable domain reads SAVISQKPSRDICQRGTSLTIQCQVDSQVTMMFWYRQQPGQSLTLIATANQGSEATYESGFVIDKFPISRPNLTFSTLTVSNMSPEDSSIYLCSVGYVNTEAFFGQGTRLTVV.

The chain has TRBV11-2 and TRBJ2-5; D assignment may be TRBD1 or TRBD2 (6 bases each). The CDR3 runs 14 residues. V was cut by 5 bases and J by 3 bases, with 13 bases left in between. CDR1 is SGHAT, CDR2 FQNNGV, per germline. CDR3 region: CASSLMGGKETQYF. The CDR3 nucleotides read TGTGCCAGCAGCCTCATGGGGGGCAAAGAGACCCAGTACTTC.

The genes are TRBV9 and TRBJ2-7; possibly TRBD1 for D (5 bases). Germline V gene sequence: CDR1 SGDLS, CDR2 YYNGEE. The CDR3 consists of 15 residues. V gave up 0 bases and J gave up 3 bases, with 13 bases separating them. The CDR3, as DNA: TGTGCCAGCAGCGTAGACGAGACAGCAATCTACGAGCAGTACGTC. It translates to CASSVDETAIYEQYV.

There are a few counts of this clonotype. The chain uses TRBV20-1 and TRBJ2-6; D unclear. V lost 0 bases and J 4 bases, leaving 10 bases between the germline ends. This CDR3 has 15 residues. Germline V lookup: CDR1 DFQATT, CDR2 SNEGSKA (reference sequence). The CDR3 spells CSARDDRTGANVLTF. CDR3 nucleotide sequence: TGCAGTGCTAGAGATGATCGGACCGGGGCCAACGTCCTGACTTTC.

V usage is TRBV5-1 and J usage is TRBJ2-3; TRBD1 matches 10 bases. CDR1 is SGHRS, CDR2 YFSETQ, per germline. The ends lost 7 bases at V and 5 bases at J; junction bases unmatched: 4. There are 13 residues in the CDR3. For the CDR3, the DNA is TGCGCCAGCGGGACAGGGGCGGGAGATACGCAGTATTTT. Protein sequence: CASGTGAGDTQYF.

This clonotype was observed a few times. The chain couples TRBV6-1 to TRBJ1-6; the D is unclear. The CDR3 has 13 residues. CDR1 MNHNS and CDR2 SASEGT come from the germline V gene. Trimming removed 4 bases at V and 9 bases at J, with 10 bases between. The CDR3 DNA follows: TGTGCCAGCAGTGGACCAACGGGTTCACCCCTCCACTTT. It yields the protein CASSGPTGSPLHF.

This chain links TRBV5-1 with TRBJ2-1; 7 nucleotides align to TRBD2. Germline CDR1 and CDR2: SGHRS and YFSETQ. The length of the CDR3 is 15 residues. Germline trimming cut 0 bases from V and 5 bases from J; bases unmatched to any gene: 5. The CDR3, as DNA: TGCGCCAGCAGCTTGGTAGTGACTAGCAACAATGAGCAGTTCTTC. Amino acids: CASSLVVTSNNEQFF.

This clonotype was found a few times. The CDR3 bases are TGTGCCAGCAGTTACCACCCAGGGGGCTGGTATAATTCACCCCTCCACTTT. Translating gives CASSYHPGGWYNSPLHF. The J gene is TRBJ1-6, the V gene TRBV6-5; 8 nucleotides align to TRBD1. This CDR3 comprises 17 residues. With 2 bases clipped from V and 4 bases from J, the junction kept 7 bases outside the gene matches. Per germline, CDR1 MNHEY and CDR2 SVGAGI.

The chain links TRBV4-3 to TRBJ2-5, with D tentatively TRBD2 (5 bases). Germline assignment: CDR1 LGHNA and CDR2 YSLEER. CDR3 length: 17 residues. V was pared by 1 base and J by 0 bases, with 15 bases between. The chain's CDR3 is CASSQGVAGGYQETQYF. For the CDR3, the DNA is TGCGCCAGCAGCCAAGGTGTGGCGGGCGGGTACCAAGAGACCCAGTACTTC.

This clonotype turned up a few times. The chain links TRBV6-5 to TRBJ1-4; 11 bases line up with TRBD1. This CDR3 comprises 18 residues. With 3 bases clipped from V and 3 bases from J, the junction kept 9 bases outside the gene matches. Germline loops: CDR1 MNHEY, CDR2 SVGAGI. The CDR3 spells CASSYLVDRGRSNEKLFF. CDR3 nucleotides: TGTGCCAGCAGTTATCTGGTGGACAGGGGGCGGTCTAATGAAAAACTGTTTTTT.

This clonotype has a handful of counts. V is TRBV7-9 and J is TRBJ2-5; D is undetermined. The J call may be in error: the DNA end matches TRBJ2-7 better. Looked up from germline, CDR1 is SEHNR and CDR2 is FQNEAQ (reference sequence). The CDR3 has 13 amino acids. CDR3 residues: CASSPSRVYEQYF. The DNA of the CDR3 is TGTGCCAGCAGCCCCAGTCGGGTTTACGAGCAGTACTTC.

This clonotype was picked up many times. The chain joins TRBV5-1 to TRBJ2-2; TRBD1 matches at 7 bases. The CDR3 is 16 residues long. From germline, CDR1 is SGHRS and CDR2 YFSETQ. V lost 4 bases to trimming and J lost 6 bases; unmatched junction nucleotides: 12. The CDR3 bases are TGCGCCAGCAGCATAATACCGACAGGGCATTCCGGGGAGCTGTTTTTT. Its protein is CASSIIPTGHSGELFF.

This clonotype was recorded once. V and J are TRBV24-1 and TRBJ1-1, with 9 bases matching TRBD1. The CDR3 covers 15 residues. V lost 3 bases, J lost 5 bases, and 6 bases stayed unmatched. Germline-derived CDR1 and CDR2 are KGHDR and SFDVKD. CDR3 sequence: CATSDKGQGRTEAFF. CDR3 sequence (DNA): TGTGCCACCAGTGATAAAGGACAGGGGAGGACTGAAGCTTTCTTT.

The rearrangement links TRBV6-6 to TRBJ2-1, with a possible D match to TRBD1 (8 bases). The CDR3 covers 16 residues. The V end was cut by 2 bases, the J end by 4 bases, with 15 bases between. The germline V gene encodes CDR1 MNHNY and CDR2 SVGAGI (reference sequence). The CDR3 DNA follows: TGTGCCAGCAGTTACACAGGGGGGGCCGGGTACAATGAGCAGTTCTTC. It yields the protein CASSYTGGAGYNEQFF.

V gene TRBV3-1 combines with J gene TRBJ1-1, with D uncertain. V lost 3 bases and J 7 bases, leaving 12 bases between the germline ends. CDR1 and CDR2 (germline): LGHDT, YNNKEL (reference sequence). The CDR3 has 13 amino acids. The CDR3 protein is CASSHPRRHEAFF. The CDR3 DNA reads TGTGCCAGCAGCCACCCTAGGAGGCATGAAGCTTTCTTT. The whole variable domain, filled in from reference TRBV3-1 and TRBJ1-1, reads DTAVSQTPKYLVTQMGNDKSIKCEQNLGHDTMYWYKQDSKKFLKIMFSYNNKELIINETVPNRFSPKSPDKAHLNLHINSLELGDSAVYFCASSHPRRHEAFFGQGTRLTVV.

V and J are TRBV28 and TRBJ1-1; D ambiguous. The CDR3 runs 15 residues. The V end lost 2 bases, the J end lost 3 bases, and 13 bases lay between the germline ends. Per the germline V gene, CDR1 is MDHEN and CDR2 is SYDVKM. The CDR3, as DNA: TGTGCCAGCAGTTTAGTAGGCCCGAAGGACACTGAAGCTTTCTTT. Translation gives CASSLVGPKDTEAFF.

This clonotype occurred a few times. The CDR3 region has the DNA TGCAGCCCACAGCGTTCGGGGGTGGTAGAGACCCAGTACTTC. Translation: CSPQRSGVVETQYF. V gene TRBV20-1 combines with J gene TRBJ2-5, with D tentatively TRBD2 (6 bases). This CDR3 contains 14 residues. The germline V gene has CDR1 DFQATT and CDR2 SNEGSKA (reference sequence).

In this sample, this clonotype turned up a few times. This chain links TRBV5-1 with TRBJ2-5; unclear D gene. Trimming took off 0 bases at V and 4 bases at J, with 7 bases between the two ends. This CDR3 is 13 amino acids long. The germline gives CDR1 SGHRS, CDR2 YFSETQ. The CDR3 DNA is TGCGCCAGCAGCTTGGAATGGTTAGAGACCCAGTACTTC. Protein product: CASSLEWLETQYF.

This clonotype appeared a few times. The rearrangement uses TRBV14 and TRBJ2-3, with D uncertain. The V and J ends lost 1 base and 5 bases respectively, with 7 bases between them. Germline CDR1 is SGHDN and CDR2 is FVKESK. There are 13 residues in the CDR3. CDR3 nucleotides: TGTGCCAGCAGCCAAGTGGGTAGAGATACGCAGTATTTT. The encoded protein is CASSQVGRDTQYF.

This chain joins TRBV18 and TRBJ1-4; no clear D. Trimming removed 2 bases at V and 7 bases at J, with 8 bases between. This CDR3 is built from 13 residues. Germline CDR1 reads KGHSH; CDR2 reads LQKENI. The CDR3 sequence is CASSPNIGEKLFF. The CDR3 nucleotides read TGTGCCAGCTCACCAAATATCGGTGAAAAACTGTTTTTT.